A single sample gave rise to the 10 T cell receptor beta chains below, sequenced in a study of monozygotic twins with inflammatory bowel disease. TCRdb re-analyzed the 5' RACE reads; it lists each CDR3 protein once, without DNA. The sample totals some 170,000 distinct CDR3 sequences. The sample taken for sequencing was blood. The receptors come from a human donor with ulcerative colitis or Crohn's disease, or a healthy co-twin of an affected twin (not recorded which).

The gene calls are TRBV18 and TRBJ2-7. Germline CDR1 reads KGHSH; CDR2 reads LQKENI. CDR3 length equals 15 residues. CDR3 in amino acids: CASSPLDGEPYEQYF.

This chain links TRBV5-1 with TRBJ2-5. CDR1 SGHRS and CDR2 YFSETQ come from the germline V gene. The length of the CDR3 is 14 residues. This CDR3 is CASSFTDREETQYF.

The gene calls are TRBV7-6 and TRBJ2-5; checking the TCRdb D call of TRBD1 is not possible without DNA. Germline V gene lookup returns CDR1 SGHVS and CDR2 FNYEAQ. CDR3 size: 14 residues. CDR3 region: CASSPRTVQETQYF.

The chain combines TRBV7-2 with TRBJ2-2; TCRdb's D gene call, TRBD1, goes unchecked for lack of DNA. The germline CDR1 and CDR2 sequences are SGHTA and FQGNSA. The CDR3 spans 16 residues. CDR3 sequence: CASSLAGARDTGELFF.

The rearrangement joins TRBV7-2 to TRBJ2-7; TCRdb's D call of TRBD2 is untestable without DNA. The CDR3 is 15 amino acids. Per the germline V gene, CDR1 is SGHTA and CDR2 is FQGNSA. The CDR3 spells CASTPGLAVTYEQYF.

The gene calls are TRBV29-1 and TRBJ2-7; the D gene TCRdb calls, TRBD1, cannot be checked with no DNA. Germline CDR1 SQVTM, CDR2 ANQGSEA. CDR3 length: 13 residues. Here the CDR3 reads CSVAGTGTYEQYF.

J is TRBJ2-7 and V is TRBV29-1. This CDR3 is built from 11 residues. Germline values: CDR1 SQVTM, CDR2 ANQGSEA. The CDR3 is CSVEGRFEQYF.

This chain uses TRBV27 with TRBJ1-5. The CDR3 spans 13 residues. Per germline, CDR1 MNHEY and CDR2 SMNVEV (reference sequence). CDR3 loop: CASSWSSNQPQHF.

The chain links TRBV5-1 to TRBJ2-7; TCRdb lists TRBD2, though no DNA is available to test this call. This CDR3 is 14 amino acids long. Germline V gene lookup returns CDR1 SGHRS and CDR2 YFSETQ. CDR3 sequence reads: CASSSGDWSYEQYF.

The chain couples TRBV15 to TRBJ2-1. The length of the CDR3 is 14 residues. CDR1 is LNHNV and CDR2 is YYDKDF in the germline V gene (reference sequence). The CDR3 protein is CATSRVTLDDEQFF.